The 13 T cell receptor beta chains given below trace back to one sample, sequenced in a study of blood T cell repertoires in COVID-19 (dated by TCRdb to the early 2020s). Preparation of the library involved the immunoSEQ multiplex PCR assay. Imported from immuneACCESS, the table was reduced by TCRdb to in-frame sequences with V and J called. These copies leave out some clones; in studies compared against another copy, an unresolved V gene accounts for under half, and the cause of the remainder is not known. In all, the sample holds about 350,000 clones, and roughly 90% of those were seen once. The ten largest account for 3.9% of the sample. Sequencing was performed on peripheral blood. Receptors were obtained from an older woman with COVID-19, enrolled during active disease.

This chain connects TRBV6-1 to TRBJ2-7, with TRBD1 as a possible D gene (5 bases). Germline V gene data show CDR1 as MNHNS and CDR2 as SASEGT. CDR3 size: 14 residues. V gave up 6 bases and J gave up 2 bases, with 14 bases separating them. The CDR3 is CASSRATIPYEQYF. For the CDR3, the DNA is TGTGCCAGCAGCAGGGCGACAATACCCTACGAGCAGTACTTC.

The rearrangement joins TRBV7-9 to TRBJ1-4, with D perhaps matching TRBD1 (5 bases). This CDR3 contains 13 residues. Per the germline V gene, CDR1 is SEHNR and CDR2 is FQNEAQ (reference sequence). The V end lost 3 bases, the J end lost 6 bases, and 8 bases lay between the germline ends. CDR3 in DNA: TGTGCCAGCAGCTTTAGACAGTATGAAAAACTGTTTTTT. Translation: CASSFRQYEKLFF.

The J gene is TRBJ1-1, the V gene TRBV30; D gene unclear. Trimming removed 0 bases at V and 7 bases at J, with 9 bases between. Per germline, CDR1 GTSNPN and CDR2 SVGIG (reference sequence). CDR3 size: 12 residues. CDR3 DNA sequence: TGTGCCTGGAGTGTGTCGGGGATTGAAGCTTTCTTT. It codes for CAWSVSGIEAFF.

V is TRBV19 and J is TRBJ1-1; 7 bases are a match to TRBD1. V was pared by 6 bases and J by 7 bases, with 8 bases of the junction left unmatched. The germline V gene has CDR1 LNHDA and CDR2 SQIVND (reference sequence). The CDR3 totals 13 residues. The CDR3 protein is CASRRQGIIEAFF. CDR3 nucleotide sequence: TGTGCCAGTAGACGACAGGGTATAATTGAAGCTTTCTTT.

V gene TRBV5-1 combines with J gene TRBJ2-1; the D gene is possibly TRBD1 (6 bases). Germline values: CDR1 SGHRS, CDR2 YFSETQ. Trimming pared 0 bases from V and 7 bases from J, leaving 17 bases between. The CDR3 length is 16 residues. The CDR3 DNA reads TGCGCCAGCAGCTTGGTCCGGCTAGGGGGAAATAATGAGCAGTTCTTC. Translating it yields CASSLVRLGGNNEQFF. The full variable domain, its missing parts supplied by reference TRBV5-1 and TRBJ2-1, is KAGVTQTPRYLIKTRGQQVTLSCSPISGHRSVSWYQQTPGQGLQFLFEYFSETQRNKGNFPGRFSGRQFSNSRSEMNVSTLELGDSALYLCASSLVRLGGNNEQFFGPGTRLTVL.

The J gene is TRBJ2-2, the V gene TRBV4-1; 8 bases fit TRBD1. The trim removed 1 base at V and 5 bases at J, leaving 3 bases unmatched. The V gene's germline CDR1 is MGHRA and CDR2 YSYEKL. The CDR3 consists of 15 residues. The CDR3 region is CASSQVQGATGELFF. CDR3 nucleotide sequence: TGCGCCAGCAGCCAAGTCCAGGGGGCAACCGGGGAGCTGTTTTTT.

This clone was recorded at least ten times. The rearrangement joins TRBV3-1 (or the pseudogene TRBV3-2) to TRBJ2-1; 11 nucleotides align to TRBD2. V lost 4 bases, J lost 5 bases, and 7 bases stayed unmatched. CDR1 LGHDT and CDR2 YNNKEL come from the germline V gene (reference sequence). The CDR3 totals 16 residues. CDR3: CASSLTTSGADNEQFF. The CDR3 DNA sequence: TGTGCCAGCAGCCTCACGACTAGCGGGGCAGACAATGAGCAGTTCTTC.

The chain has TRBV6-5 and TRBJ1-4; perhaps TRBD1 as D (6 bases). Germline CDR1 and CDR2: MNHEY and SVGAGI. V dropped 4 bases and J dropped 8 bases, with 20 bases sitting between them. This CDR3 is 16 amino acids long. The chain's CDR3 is CASSFPQGQLQEKLFF. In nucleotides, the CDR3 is TGTGCCAGCAGTTTCCCGCAGGGACAATTACAGGAAAAACTGTTTTTT.

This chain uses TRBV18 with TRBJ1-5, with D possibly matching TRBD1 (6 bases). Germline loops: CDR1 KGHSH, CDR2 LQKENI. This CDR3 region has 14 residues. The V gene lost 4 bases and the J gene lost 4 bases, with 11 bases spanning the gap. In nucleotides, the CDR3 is TGTGCCAGCTCACTACAGGGAGGGAATCAGCCCCAGCATTTT. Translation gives CASSLQGGNQPQHF.

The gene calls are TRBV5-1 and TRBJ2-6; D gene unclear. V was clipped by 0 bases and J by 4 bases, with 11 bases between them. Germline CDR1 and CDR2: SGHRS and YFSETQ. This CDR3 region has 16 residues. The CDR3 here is CASSLGQALGANVLTF. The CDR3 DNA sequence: TGCGCCAGCAGCTTGGGGCAGGCTCTGGGGGCCAACGTCCTGACTTTC.

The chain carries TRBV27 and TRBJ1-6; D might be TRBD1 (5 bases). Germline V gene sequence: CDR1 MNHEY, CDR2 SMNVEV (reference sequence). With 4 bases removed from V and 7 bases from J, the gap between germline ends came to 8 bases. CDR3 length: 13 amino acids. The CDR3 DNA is TGTGCCAGCAGTTCGCCAGGGAATTCACCCCTCCACTTT. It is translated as CASSSPGNSPLHF.

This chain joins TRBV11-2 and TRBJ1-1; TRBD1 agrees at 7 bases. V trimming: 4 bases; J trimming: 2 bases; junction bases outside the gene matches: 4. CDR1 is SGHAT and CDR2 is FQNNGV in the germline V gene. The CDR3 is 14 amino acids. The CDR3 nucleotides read TGTGCCAGCAGCTCCCGACAGGGAAACACTGAAGCTTTCTTT. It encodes CASSSRQGNTEAFF.

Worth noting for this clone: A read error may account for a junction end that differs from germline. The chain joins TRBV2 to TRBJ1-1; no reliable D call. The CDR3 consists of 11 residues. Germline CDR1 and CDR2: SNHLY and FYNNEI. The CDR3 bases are TGTGCCAGCAGTGAAGGGGCAGCCGGTGGATTT. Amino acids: CASSEGAAGGF.